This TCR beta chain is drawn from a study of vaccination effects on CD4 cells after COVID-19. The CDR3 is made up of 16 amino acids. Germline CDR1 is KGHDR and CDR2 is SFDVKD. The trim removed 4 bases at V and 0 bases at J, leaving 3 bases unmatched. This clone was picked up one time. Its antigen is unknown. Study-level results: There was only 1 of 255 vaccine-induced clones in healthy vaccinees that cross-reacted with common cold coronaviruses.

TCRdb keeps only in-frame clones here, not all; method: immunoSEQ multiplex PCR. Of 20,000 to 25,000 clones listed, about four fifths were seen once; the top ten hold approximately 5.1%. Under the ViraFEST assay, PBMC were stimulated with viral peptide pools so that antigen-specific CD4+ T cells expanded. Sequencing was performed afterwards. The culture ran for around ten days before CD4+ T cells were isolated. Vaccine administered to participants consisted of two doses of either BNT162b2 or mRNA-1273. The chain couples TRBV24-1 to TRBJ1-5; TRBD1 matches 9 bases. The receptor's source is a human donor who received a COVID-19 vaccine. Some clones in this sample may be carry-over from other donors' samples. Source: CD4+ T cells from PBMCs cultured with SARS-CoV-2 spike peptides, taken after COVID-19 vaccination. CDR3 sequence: CATSDPTGGSNQPQHF. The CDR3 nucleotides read TGTGCCACCAGTGACCCGACAGGGGGTAGCAATCAGCCCCAGCATTTT.